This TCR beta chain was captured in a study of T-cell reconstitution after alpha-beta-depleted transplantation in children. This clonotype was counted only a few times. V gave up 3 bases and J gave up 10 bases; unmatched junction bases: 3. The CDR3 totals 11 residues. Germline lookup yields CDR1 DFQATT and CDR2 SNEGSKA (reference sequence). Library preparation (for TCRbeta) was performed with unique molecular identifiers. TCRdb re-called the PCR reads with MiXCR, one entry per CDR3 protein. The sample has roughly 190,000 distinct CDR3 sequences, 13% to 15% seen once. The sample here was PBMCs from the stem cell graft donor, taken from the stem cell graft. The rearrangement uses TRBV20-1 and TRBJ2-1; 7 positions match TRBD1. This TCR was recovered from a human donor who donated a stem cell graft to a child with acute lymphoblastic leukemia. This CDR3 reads CSASADREQFF. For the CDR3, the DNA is TGCAGTGCTAGCGCGGACAGGGAGCAGTTCTTC.